The 15 T cell receptor beta chains given below trace back to one sample, sequenced in a study of cytomegalovirus exposure and HLA in healthy donors. The PCR was carried out with 60 Vbeta primers and 13 Jbeta primers. Clones were read by immunoSEQ multiplex PCR, and TCRdb kept only the in-frame ones, dropping some. The sample lists fewer than 200,000 clones; 55% to 75% were seen once. Sequencing was performed on PBMCs. These receptors all stem from a human donor in good health.

This clone has only a few counts. This rearrangement joins TRBV7-8 to TRBJ2-1; 11 positions agree with TRBD2. CDR3 size: 17 residues. The trim removed 1 base at V and 1 base at J, leaving 3 bases unmatched. Germline values: CDR1 SGHVS, CDR2 FQNEAQ. The CDR3 DNA reads TGTGCCAGCAGCTTAGGGTCTAGCGGGGGGTCCTACAATGAGCAGTTCTTC. Translating it yields CASSLGSSGGSYNEQFF.

The V and J genes are TRBV5-1 and TRBJ2-1; TRBD1 might be the D (6 bases). The CDR3 consists of 17 residues. Deletions cut 0 bases from V and 1 base from J, with 14 bases between. Germline V gives CDR1 SGHRS, CDR2 YFSETQ. CDR3 coding DNA: TGCGCCAGCAGCTTGGGTGGTGGGGGCAGGTCCTACAATGAGCAGTTCTTC. Translation: CASSLGGGGRSYNEQFF.

This clone was counted a single time. This chain connects TRBV27 to TRBJ2-3; 7 nucleotides line up with TRBD2. This CDR3 has 16 amino acids. In germline, CDR1 is MNHEY, CDR2 SMNVEV (reference sequence). V was clipped by 5 bases and J by 2 bases; unmatched bases: 10. CDR3 sequence reads: CASSPWTRGNTDTQYF. DNA for the CDR3: TGTGCCAGCAGTCCCTGGACTAGGGGCAACACAGATACGCAGTATTTT.

This rearrangement joins TRBV6-5 to TRBJ1-2; D is possibly TRBD1 (6 bases). CDR1 is MNHEY and CDR2 is SVGAGI in the germline V gene. The CDR3 runs 11 residues. V shed 6 bases and J shed 4 bases, with 6 bases lying between them. The CDR3 region has the DNA TGTGCCAGCAGGGACAGCTATGGCTACACCTTC. Its protein product is CASRDSYGYTF.

CDR3 in amino acids: CASSLDPAGGNGYTF. DNA for the CDR3: TGCGCCAGCAGCTTGGACCCTGCAGGGGGGAATGGCTACACCTTC. The chain employs TRBV5-1 and TRBJ1-2; 7 bases agree with TRBD1. V dropped 0 bases and J dropped 6; count of bases not matched to a gene: 8. Looked up from germline, CDR1 is SGHRS and CDR2 is YFSETQ. This CDR3 comprises 15 residues.

The chain has TRBV5-4 and TRBJ2-6; the D is unclear. Trimming took 0 bases from V and 4 from J, leaving 11 bases between them. Germline CDR1 reads SGHNT; CDR2 reads YYREEE (reference sequence). The CDR3 totals 16 residues. CDR3: CASSLGSVEGANVLTF. In DNA, the CDR3 is TGTGCCAGCAGCTTGGGATCGGTTGAGGGGGCCAACGTCCTGACTTTC.

The V gene is TRBV5-4, the J gene TRBJ1-2, with 7 bases matching TRBD1. With V trimmed by 4 bases and J by 4 bases, 7 bases remained unmatched. Germline V gene sequence: CDR1 SGHNT, CDR2 YYREEE (reference sequence). The CDR3 is made up of 14 amino acids. For the CDR3, the DNA is TGTGCCAGCAGCCCTAAGGGGGCAAGCTATGGCTACACCTTC. Translation gives CASSPKGASYGYTF.

Ten or more counts support this clone. CDR3 loop: CASSSRQGIGEAFF. The CDR3 nucleotides read TGTGCCAGCAGCTCACGTCAGGGAATTGGTGAAGCTTTCTTT. The J gene is TRBJ1-1, the V gene TRBV7-9; D is possibly TRBD1 (5 bases). This CDR3 has 14 amino acids. V lost 4 bases, J lost 7 bases, and 16 bases lay in between. Germline CDR1 is SEHNR and CDR2 is FQNEAQ (reference sequence).

This clone was seen just once. This sample also contains other DNA sequences that code for the same CDR3. The chain links TRBV7-8 to TRBJ1-2; D is ambiguous. Per the germline V gene, CDR1 is SGHVS and CDR2 is FQNEAQ. This CDR3 has 14 residues. The V gene lost 3 bases and the J gene lost 2 bases, with 10 bases spanning the gap. The CDR3 sequence: CASSLDRENYGYTF. The CDR3 DNA follows: TGTGCCAGCAGCTTGGACCGGGAGAACTATGGCTACACCTTC. The full variable domain, its missing parts supplied by reference TRBV7-8 and TRBJ1-2, is GAGVSQSPRYKVAKRGQDVALRCDPISGHVSLFWYQQALGQGPEFLTYFQNEAQLDKSGLPSDRFFAERPEGSVSTLKIQRTQQEDSAVYLCASSLDRENYGYTFGSGTRLTVV.

The rearrangement links TRBV11-1 to TRBJ1-2, with 9 bases lining up with TRBD1. Germline V gene lookup returns CDR1 SGHAT and CDR2 FQDESV (reference sequence). V trimming: 5 bases; J trimming: 9 bases; junction bases outside the gene matches: 10. This CDR3 contains 14 residues. The CDR3 loop reads CASSLRQGVVSYTF. In nucleotides, the CDR3 is TGTGCCAGCAGCCTACGACAGGGGGTTGTTAGCTACACCTTC.

The J gene is TRBJ2-3, the V gene TRBV6-1; a weak D match, TRBD1 (6 bases). CDR3 length: 16 residues. The germline gives CDR1 MNHNS, CDR2 SASEGT. Trimming cost V 0 bases and J 7 bases, with 17 bases left between them. The CDR3 coding sequence is TGTGCCAGCAGTGAAGCCCCGGGGCAGGGGTGGAATACGCAGTATTTT. Translation: CASSEAPGQGWNTQYF.

The V gene is TRBV29-1, the J gene TRBJ2-7, with D possibly TRBD2 on 6 matching bases. V was cut by 8 bases and J by 7 bases, with 21 bases left in between. The CDR3 spans 13 residues. Germline CDR1 is SQVTM and CDR2 is ANQGSEA. The CDR3 spells CSTRGSGGGEQYF. CDR3 nucleotide sequence: TGCAGCACCCGGGGTAGCGGCGGTGGGGAGCAGTACTTC.

This chain connects TRBV7-3 to TRBJ2-1; 12 nucleotides agree with TRBD1. Trimming cost V 1 base and J 9 bases; bases outside gene matches: 4. The CDR3 is 15 amino acids. CDR1 and CDR2 from the germline V gene are SGHTA and FQGTGA. DNA for the CDR3: TGTGCCAGCAGCTTAAGGGGACAGGGGGCGGCTGAGCAGTTCTTC. Residues: CASSLRGQGAAEQFF.

V gene TRBV29-1 combines with J gene TRBJ2-5; 9 positions agree with TRBD1. The J call could be wrong; TRBJ2-7 is a better fit for the DNA end. The CDR3 runs 14 residues. Germline V CDR1 and CDR2: SQVTM, ANQGSEA. The CDR3: CSVEVTGGNYEQYF. The DNA of the CDR3 is TGCAGCGTTGAAGTGACAGGGGGAAACTACGAGCAGTACTTC.

The V and J genes are TRBV10-3 and TRBJ1-5, with 11 positions matching TRBD1. This CDR3 is built from 18 residues. Germline-derived CDR1 and CDR2 are ENHRY and SYGVKD. The trim removed 4 bases at V and 5 bases at J, leaving 13 bases unmatched. DNA for the CDR3: TGTGCCATCAGTGCGGGGCCCGGAGGACAGGGGGCGGATCAGCCCCAGCATTTT. Its protein product is CAISAGPGGQGADQPQHF.